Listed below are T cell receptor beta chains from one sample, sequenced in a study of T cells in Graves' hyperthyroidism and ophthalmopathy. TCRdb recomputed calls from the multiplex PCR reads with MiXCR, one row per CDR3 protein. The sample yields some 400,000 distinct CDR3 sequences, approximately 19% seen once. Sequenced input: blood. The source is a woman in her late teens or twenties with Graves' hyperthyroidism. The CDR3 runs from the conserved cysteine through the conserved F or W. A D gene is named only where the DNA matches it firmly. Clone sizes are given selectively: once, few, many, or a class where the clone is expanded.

cdr3_aa: CASSQENRPGGEAFF; cdr3_nt: TGTGCCAGCAGTCAGGAGAACCGTCCGGGGGGTGAAGCTTTCTTT; v_call: TRBV6-1; clone_size: NA; j_call: TRBJ1-1; d_call: NA
cdr3_aa: CATSSPGTGETQYF; cdr3_nt: TGTGCCACCAGCAGTCCCGGGACAGGCGAGACCCAGTACTTC; v_call: TRBV15; clone_size: many; j_call: TRBJ2-5; d_call: TRBD1
cdr3_aa: CASSLEKGTSWTPSSYEQYF; cdr3_nt: TGCGCCAGCAGCTTGGAAAAGGGGACTAGCTGGACCCCCAGCTCCTACGAGCAGTACTTC; v_call: TRBV5-1; clone_size: few; j_call: TRBJ2-7; d_call: TRBD2
cdr3_aa: CASSQNYEQYF; cdr3_nt: TGTGCCAGCAGCCAGAACTACGAGCAGTACTTC; v_call: TRBV11-2; clone_size: many; j_call: TRBJ2-7; d_call: NA
cdr3_aa: CASSSPGQGAREQYF; cdr3_nt: TGTGCCAGCAGTTCACCGGGACAGGGGGCGCGAGAGCAGTACTTC; v_call: TRBV28; clone_size: NA; j_call: TRBJ2-7; d_call: TRBD1
cdr3_aa: CASRRGRTGELFF; cdr3_nt: TGTGCCAGCCGCAGGGGGAGGACCGGGGAGCTGTTTTTT; v_call: TRBV6-1; clone_size: many; j_call: TRBJ2-2; d_call: NA
cdr3_aa: CASSPNRGGEGYTF; cdr3_nt: TGTGCCAGCTCACCCAACAGGGGAGGAGAGGGCTACACCTTC; v_call: TRBV18; clone_size: NA; j_call: TRBJ1-2; d_call: TRBD1
cdr3_aa: CASSPRTRMNTEAFF; cdr3_nt: TGTGCCAGCAGCCCCCGGACACGTATGAACACTGAAGCTTTCTTT; v_call: TRBV7-9; clone_size: many; j_call: TRBJ1-1; d_call: NA
cdr3_aa: CASRLTPWTGGPLNTEAFF; cdr3_nt: TGTGCCAGCAGACTTACCCCTTGGACAGGGGGCCCTCTCAACACTGAAGCTTTCTTT; v_call: TRBV6-2/TRBV6-3; clone_size: many; j_call: TRBJ1-1; d_call: TRBD1
cdr3_aa: CASRKEAGAGEQYF; cdr3_nt: TGTGCCAGTAGAAAAGAAGCGGGGGCAGGCGAGCAGTACTTC; v_call: TRBV19; clone_size: many; j_call: TRBJ2-7; d_call: TRBD2
cdr3_aa: CASSFPSPNTEAFF; cdr3_nt: TGTGCCAGCAGTTTTCCGTCCCCTAACACTGAAGCTTTCTTT; v_call: TRBV28; clone_size: NA; j_call: TRBJ1-1; d_call: NA
cdr3_aa: CASSLGTGWDGYTF; cdr3_nt: TGTGCCAGCAGCCTCGGGACAGGGTGGGATGGCTACACCTTC; v_call: TRBV11-3; clone_size: NA; j_call: TRBJ1-2; d_call: TRBD1
cdr3_aa: CASSLSGLAGGETQYF; cdr3_nt: TGTGCCAGCAGCTTATCAGGACTAGCGGGAGGAGAGACCCAGTACTTC; v_call: TRBV7-9; clone_size: NA; j_call: TRBJ2-5; d_call: TRBD2
cdr3_aa: CASSLGKITEAFF; cdr3_nt: TGTGCCAGCAGCTTGGGGAAGATCACTGAAGCTTTCTTT; v_call: TRBV11-2; clone_size: many; j_call: TRBJ1-1; d_call: NA
cdr3_aa: CASSSGLASEQYF; cdr3_nt: TGTGCCAGCAGCTCGGGACTAGCATCCGAGCAGTACTTC; v_call: TRBV7-3; clone_size: many; j_call: TRBJ2-7; d_call: TRBD2
cdr3_aa: CAWSVRVRNQPQHF; cdr3_nt: TGTGCCTGGAGTGTACGGGTCAGGAATCAGCCCCAGCATTTT; v_call: TRBV30; clone_size: many; j_call: TRBJ1-5; d_call: NA
cdr3_aa: CASTRTAYTYEQYF; cdr3_nt: TGTGCCAGCACACGGACAGCGTATACCTACGAGCAGTACTTC; v_call: TRBV27; clone_size: once; j_call: TRBJ2-7; d_call: NA
cdr3_aa: CASSSESHRERETQYF; cdr3_nt: TGTGCCAGCAGTTCCGAATCCCACCGGGAACGGGAGACCCAGTACTTC; v_call: TRBV28; clone_size: many; j_call: TRBJ2-5; d_call: NA
cdr3_aa: CASSVGANGYTF; cdr3_nt: TGTGCCAGCAGTGTCGGCGCCAATGGCTACACCTTC; v_call: TRBV6-1; clone_size: many; j_call: TRBJ1-2; d_call: NA
cdr3_aa: CASSLGTPTDTQYF; cdr3_nt: TGTGCCAGCAGCCTCGGGACTCCAACAGATACGCAGTATTTT; v_call: TRBV7-3; clone_size: many; j_call: TRBJ2-3; d_call: NA
cdr3_aa: CATSPRGGIDQPQHF; cdr3_nt: TGTGCCACCAGCCCCCGCGGGGGAATCGATCAGCCCCAGCATTTT; v_call: TRBV15; clone_size: many; j_call: TRBJ1-5; d_call: NA
cdr3_aa: CATSRDERVGSPLHF; cdr3_nt: TGTGCCACCAGCAGAGATGAACGAGTGGGTTCACCCCTCCACTTT; v_call: TRBV15; clone_size: many; j_call: TRBJ1-6; d_call: NA
cdr3_aa: CAWSVSNARGSPLHF; cdr3_nt: TGTGCCTGGAGTGTTAGCAATGCTCGTGGATCACCCCTCCACTTT; v_call: TRBV30; clone_size: many; j_call: TRBJ1-6; d_call: NA
cdr3_aa: CSSRASGGLGKTQYF; cdr3_nt: TGCAGTTCCCGGGCTAGCGGGGGGCTGGGAAAGACCCAGTACTTC; v_call: TRBV20-1; clone_size: many; j_call: TRBJ2-5; d_call: TRBD2
cdr3_aa: CASSQDRGAYEQYF; cdr3_nt: TGCGCCAGCAGCCAAGATCGGGGGGCCTACGAGCAGTACTTC; v_call: TRBV4-1; clone_size: few; j_call: TRBJ2-7; d_call: TRBD2
cdr3_aa: CASTERRFPDEQYF; cdr3_nt: TGTGCCAGCACCGAAAGGAGATTTCCCGACGAGCAGTACTTC; v_call: TRBV6-1; clone_size: many; j_call: TRBJ2-7; d_call: NA
cdr3_aa: CASSDWAGGGVTKNIQYF; cdr3_nt: TGTGCCAGCAGTGATTGGGCAGGGGGCGGAGTGACCAAAAACATTCAGTACTTC; v_call: TRBV2; clone_size: NA; j_call: TRBJ2-4; d_call: TRBD1
cdr3_aa: CASGLAMDQPQHF; cdr3_nt: TGTGCCAGCGGTTTAGCAATGGATCAGCCCCAGCATTTT; v_call: TRBV12-3/TRBV12-4; clone_size: many; j_call: TRBJ1-5; d_call: NA
cdr3_aa: CAGSMGPTQETQYF; cdr3_nt: TGTGCCGGATCCATGGGACCGACCCAAGAGACCCAGTACTTC; v_call: TRBV7-8; clone_size: many; j_call: TRBJ2-5; d_call: NA
cdr3_aa: CASSLSSEQYF; cdr3_nt: TGTGCCAGCAGCTTAAGCTCCGAGCAGTACTTC; v_call: TRBV7-2; clone_size: many; j_call: TRBJ2-7; d_call: NA
cdr3_aa: CASGASRGLGIQYF; cdr3_nt: TGTGCCAGCGGAGCCTCAAGGGGGTTGGGCATTCAGTACTTC; v_call: TRBV6-1; clone_size: many; j_call: TRBJ2-4; d_call: NA
cdr3_aa: CASSLDVGSYEQYF; cdr3_nt: TGCGCCAGCAGCTTGGATGTCGGATCCTACGAGCAGTACTTC; v_call: TRBV5-1; clone_size: many; j_call: TRBJ2-7; d_call: NA
cdr3_aa: CASKAGGEAFF; cdr3_nt: TGTGCCAGCAAAGCAGGGGGGGAAGCTTTCTTT; v_call: TRBV27; clone_size: NA; j_call: TRBJ1-1; d_call: TRBD1
cdr3_aa: CASSLPTGQNTEAFF; cdr3_nt: TGTGCCAGCAGCTTACCGACAGGACAGAACACTGAAGCTTTCTTT; v_call: TRBV7-8; clone_size: many; j_call: TRBJ1-1; d_call: NA
cdr3_aa: CATSRDHGGRSQPQHF; cdr3_nt: TGTGCCACCAGCAGAGATCACGGGGGGCGATCTCAGCCCCAGCATTTT; v_call: TRBV15; clone_size: many; j_call: TRBJ1-5; d_call: NA
cdr3_aa: CASSFWGSGGYTF; cdr3_nt: TGTGCCAGCAGTTTTTGGGGGTCGGGAGGCTACACCTTC; v_call: TRBV12-3/TRBV12-4; clone_size: many; j_call: TRBJ1-2; d_call: NA
cdr3_aa: CATSRTMVTGNTIYF; cdr3_nt: TGTGCCACCAGCAGAACTATGGTAACCGGAAACACCATATATTTT; v_call: TRBV15; clone_size: many; j_call: TRBJ1-3; d_call: NA
cdr3_aa: CASSYSTGVGDGYTF; cdr3_nt: TGTGCCAGCAGTTACTCGACGGGAGTAGGAGATGGCTACACCTTC; v_call: TRBV6-5; clone_size: many; j_call: TRBJ1-2; d_call: NA
cdr3_aa: CASSLDPSFRYEQYF; cdr3_nt: TGTGCCAGCAGCTTAGATCCTAGCTTCCGCTACGAGCAGTACTTC; v_call: TRBV11-2; clone_size: many; j_call: TRBJ2-7; d_call: NA
cdr3_aa: CASRGGLFHTEAFF; cdr3_nt: TGTGCCAGCAGAGGAGGTTTATTCCACACTGAAGCTTTCTTT; v_call: TRBV28; clone_size: many; j_call: TRBJ1-1; d_call: NA
cdr3_aa: CATSRAGAVNTGELFF; cdr3_nt: TGTGCCACCAGCAGAGCGGGGGCCGTGAACACCGGGGAGCTGTTTTTT; v_call: TRBV15; clone_size: NA; j_call: TRBJ2-2; d_call: NA
cdr3_aa: CASSEVGGGNYNEQFF; cdr3_nt: TGTGCCAGCAGTGAAGTTGGCGGGGGCAATTACAATGAGCAGTTCTTC; v_call: TRBV6-1; clone_size: few; j_call: TRBJ2-1; d_call: NA
cdr3_aa: CASSSPSEGQFF; cdr3_nt: TGTGCCAGCAGTTCGCCCTCTGAGGGGCAGTTCTTC; v_call: TRBV6-5; clone_size: many; j_call: TRBJ2-1; d_call: NA
cdr3_aa: CASSHTTSGTGAYEQYF; cdr3_nt: TGTGCCAGCAGCCACACTACCTCCGGGACGGGTGCCTACGAGCAGTACTTC; v_call: TRBV4-2; clone_size: many; j_call: TRBJ2-7; d_call: NA
cdr3_aa: CASSVETENTEAFF; cdr3_nt: TGTGCCAGCAGTGTGGAGACAGAGAACACTGAAGCTTTCTTT; v_call: TRBV6-2/TRBV6-3; clone_size: few; j_call: TRBJ1-1; d_call: NA
cdr3_aa: CASRGLAGAYEQYF; cdr3_nt: TGTGCCAGCAGAGGACTAGCGGGGGCCTACGAGCAGTACTTC; v_call: TRBV28; clone_size: NA; j_call: TRBJ2-7; d_call: TRBD2
cdr3_aa: CASGQGGQETQYF; cdr3_nt: TGTGCCAGTGGACAGGGGGGACAAGAGACCCAGTACTTC; v_call: TRBV2; clone_size: NA; j_call: TRBJ2-5; d_call: TRBD1
cdr3_aa: CSPGGAKNIQYF; cdr3_nt: TGCAGTCCTGGGGGGGCCAAAAACATTCAGTACTTC; v_call: TRBV20-1; clone_size: many; j_call: TRBJ2-4; d_call: NA
cdr3_aa: CASSGSGGSYEQYF; cdr3_nt: TGTGCCAGCAGTGGCTCCGGGGGATCCTACGAGCAGTACTTC; v_call: TRBV6-1; clone_size: many; j_call: TRBJ2-7; d_call: NA
cdr3_aa: CSASRPGRGFRGTEAFF; cdr3_nt: TGCAGTGCCAGCCGCCCTGGCCGGGGTTTCAGGGGCACTGAAGCTTTCTTT; v_call: TRBV20-1; clone_size: NA; j_call: TRBJ1-1; d_call: NA
cdr3_aa: CASRIRGNTEAFF; cdr3_nt: TGTGCCAGCAGAATCAGGGGTAACACTGAAGCTTTCTTT; v_call: TRBV12-3/TRBV12-4; clone_size: NA; j_call: TRBJ1-1; d_call: NA
cdr3_aa: CASSWDRASYEQYF; cdr3_nt: TGTGCCAGCAGTTGGGACAGGGCCTCCTACGAGCAGTACTTC; v_call: TRBV6-5; clone_size: many; j_call: TRBJ2-7; d_call: TRBD1
cdr3_aa: CASSCLQGNGYTF; cdr3_nt: TGTGCCAGCAGTTGCCTCCAGGGAAATGGCTACACCTTC; v_call: TRBV6-5; clone_size: many; j_call: TRBJ1-2; d_call: NA
cdr3_aa: CASSPRTGDSYEQYF; cdr3_nt: TGTGCCAGCAGCCCCCGGACAGGGGACTCCTACGAGCAGTACTTC; v_call: TRBV9; clone_size: many; j_call: TRBJ2-7; d_call: TRBD1
cdr3_aa: CASSPGLAHTGELFF; cdr3_nt: TGTGCCAGCAGCCCGGGACTAGCGCACACCGGGGAGCTGTTTTTT; v_call: TRBV4-2; clone_size: many; j_call: TRBJ2-2; d_call: TRBD2
cdr3_aa: CASSEAGRANTEAFF; cdr3_nt: TGTGCCAGCAGTGAGGCAGGGCGAGCAAATACTGAAGCTTTCTTT; v_call: TRBV6-1; clone_size: NA; j_call: TRBJ1-1; d_call: NA
cdr3_aa: CASSPWDTGELFF; cdr3_nt: TGTGCCAGCAGCCCCTGGGACACCGGGGAGCTGTTTTTT; v_call: TRBV14; clone_size: many; j_call: TRBJ2-2; d_call: NA
cdr3_aa: CASSQDRDTEAFF; cdr3_nt: TGTGCCAGCAGCCAGGACAGGGACACTGAAGCTTTCTTT; v_call: TRBV11-1; clone_size: many; j_call: TRBJ1-1; d_call: TRBD1
cdr3_aa: CASSWTGKSYNEQFF; cdr3_nt: TGTGCCAGCAGTTGGACAGGGAAGTCCTACAATGAGCAGTTCTTC; v_call: TRBV28; clone_size: NA; j_call: TRBJ2-1; d_call: TRBD1